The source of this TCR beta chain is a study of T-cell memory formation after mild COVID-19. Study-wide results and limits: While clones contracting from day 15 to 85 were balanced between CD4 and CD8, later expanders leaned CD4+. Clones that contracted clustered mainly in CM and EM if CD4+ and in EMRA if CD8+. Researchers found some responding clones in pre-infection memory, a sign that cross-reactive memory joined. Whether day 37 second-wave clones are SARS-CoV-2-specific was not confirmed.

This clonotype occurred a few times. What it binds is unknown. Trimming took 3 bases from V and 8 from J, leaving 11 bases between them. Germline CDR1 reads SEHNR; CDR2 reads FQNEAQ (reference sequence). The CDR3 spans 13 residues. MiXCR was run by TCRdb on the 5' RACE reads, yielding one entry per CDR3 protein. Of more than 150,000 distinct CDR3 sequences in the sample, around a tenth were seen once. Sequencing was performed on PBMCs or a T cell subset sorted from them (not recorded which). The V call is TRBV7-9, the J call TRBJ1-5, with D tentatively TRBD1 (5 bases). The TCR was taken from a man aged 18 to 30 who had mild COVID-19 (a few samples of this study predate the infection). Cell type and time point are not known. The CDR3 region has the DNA TGTGCCAGCAGCTTTAGTAGCAGGGAGCCCCAGCATTTT. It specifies CASSFSSREPQHF.